This entry features one TCR beta chain sequence. Its cognate antigen is unknown. Method: immunoSEQ multiplex PCR; TCRdb's copy keeps in-frame clones and lacks some. Found here are around 31,000 clones, approximately 83% of them singletons; the top ten hold 2% to 2.5%. This sample stems from a study of Tregs in tolerant kidney transplant recipients. Across the study: Sorting of CD4+CD25+CD127- cells followed approximately 3-day belatacept mixed lymphocyte reactions, sometimes with roughly five-day graft donor restimulation.

Study-wide findings and caveats: Findings come from small patient numbers and require larger validation.

Sequencing used Tregs from blood cultured with allogeneic cells. This clonotype was sampled from a human donor in good health.

The CDR3 loop reads CASSKLADVYEQYF. Written as DNA, the CDR3 is TGTGCCAGCAGCAAATTAGCGGATGTCTACGAGCAGTACTTC. The chain employs TRBV5-6 and TRBJ2-7; TRBD2 might be the D (6 bases). In germline, CDR1 is SGHDT, CDR2 YYEEEE. CDR3 length: 14 residues. V was clipped by 4 bases and J by 3 bases, with 14 bases between them. The whole variable domain, filled in from reference TRBV5-6 and TRBJ2-7, reads DAGVTQSPTHLIKTRGQQVTLRCSPKSGHDTVSWYQQALGQGPQFIFQYYEEEERQRGNFPDRFSGHQFPNYSSELNVNALLLGDSALYLCASSKLADVYEQYFGPGTRLTVT.